The rows below give T cell receptor beta chains drawn from one sample of a study of T-cell memory formation after mild COVID-19. Using its own MiXCR run on the 5' RACE reads, TCRdb lists one record per CDR3 protein. The table includes roughly 510,000 distinct CDR3 sequences, roughly 17% detected once. The sequenced material came from PBMCs or a T cell subset sorted from them (not recorded which). The receptors originated from an adult woman who had mild COVID-19 (a few samples of this study predate the infection). Cell type and time point are not known. The CDR3 runs from the conserved cysteine through the conserved F or W. The D gene is left open where the match is weak. Expanded clones are given a class, and other clones once, few, many or no size at all.

CASSPLLTGANTEAFF,TGTGCCAGCTCACCACTACTTACAGGGGCAAACACTGAAGCTTTCTTT,TRBJ1-1,TRBV18,16,TRBD1,.
CASRQGGEKLFF,TGTGCCAGCAGACAGGGTGGGGAAAAACTGTTTTTT,TRBJ1-4,TRBV2,12,.,.
CASSSPDRVGYTF,TGTGCCAGCAGCTCTCCTGACAGGGTTGGCTACACCTTC,TRBJ1-2,TRBV5-4,13,TRBD1,.
CASTLSATVGREKLFF,TGTGCCAGCACTCTATCAGCGACAGTTGGTCGTGAAAAACTGTTTTTT,TRBJ1-4,TRBV6-2/TRBV6-3,16,.,few
CASSVEGASYNEQFF,TGTGCCAGCAGCGTAGAGGGGGCTAGCTACAATGAGCAGTTCTTC,TRBJ2-1,TRBV9,15,TRBD1,.
CASRFQGADEQYF,TGTGCCAGCAGATTCCAGGGGGCAGATGAGCAGTACTTC,TRBJ2-7,TRBV6-5,13,TRBD1,.
CASSFAQETQYF,TGTGCCAGCAGTTTTGCTCAAGAGACCCAGTACTTC,TRBJ2-5,TRBV7-9,12,.,many
CASRWAMSYEQYF,TGTGCCAGCAGATGGGCTATGTCCTACGAGCAGTACTTC,TRBJ2-7,TRBV6-2/TRBV6-3,13,.,once
CAIGLAGERWDEQFF,TGTGCCATTGGACTAGCGGGAGAGAGGTGGGATGAGCAGTTCTTC,TRBJ2-1,TRBV10-3,15,TRBD2,.
CASSYGGSGANVLTF,TGCGCCAGCAGCTATGGGGGCTCTGGGGCCAACGTCCTGACTTTC,TRBJ2-6,TRBV5-1,15,.,many
CASQVSEAFF,TGTGCCTCCCAAGTGTCGGAAGCTTTCTTT,TRBJ1-1,TRBV30,10,.,few
CATSTWTESYEQYF,TGTGCCACCTCGACCTGGACAGAATCCTACGAGCAGTACTTC,TRBJ2-7,TRBV7-9,14,.,.
CASSYSRTSGVPDTQYF,TGTGCCAGCAGTTACTCGCGGACTAGCGGGGTCCCAGATACGCAGTATTTT,TRBJ2-3,TRBV6-5,17,TRBD2,many
CASARTENTEAFF,TGTGCCAGCGCGAGGACAGAAAACACTGAAGCTTTCTTT,TRBJ1-1,TRBV5-4,13,.,few
CASSQDLGSNYGYTF,TGTGCCAGCAGCCAAGATCTGGGCAGTAACTATGGCTACACCTTC,TRBJ1-2,TRBV3-1,15,.,.
CSVGLAGGGYNEQFF,TGCAGTGTGGGGCTAGCGGGGGGAGGCTACAATGAGCAGTTCTTC,TRBJ2-1,TRBV20-1,15,TRBD2,few
CASSPEGVSPLHF,TGTGCCAGCAGCCCAGAGGGGGTTTCACCCCTCCACTTT,TRBJ1-6,TRBV7-9,13,.,once
CSAATLAGPYNEQFF,TGCAGTGCTGCGACCTTAGCGGGCCCCTACAATGAGCAGTTCTTC,TRBJ2-1,TRBV20-1,15,TRBD2,.
CASSPLLDTATGGNTIYF,TGTGCCAGCTCACCGCTCCTCGACACGGCTACAGGTGGAAACACCATATATTTT,TRBJ1-3,TRBV18,18,.,.
CASSTVRGLAGAVGNIQYF,TGTGCCAGCAGCACCGTAAGGGGACTAGCGGGAGCAGTAGGAAACATTCAGTACTTC,TRBJ2-4,TRBV11-3,19,TRBD2,few
CASSLRQGLGPVAKNIQYF,TGTGCCAGCTCACTCAGACAGGGCCTCGGTCCTGTAGCCAAAAACATTCAGTACTTC,TRBJ2-4,TRBV18,19,TRBD1,few
CASSVDGQGGQPQHF,TGTGCCAGCAGCGTAGACGGGCAGGGCGGACAGCCCCAGCATTTT,TRBJ1-5,TRBV9,15,.,.
CASSQDGGATGEAFF,TGTGCCAGCAGCCAAGATGGGGGGGCCACGGGAGAAGCTTTCTTT,TRBJ1-1,TRBV4-2,15,.,few
CATEDGRTNYGYTF,TGTGCCACCGAAGATGGACGGACTAACTATGGCTACACCTTC,TRBJ1-2,TRBV24-1,14,.,few
CASSTSPSGGPGEQFF,TGTGCCAGCAGTACTTCACCTAGCGGGGGCCCGGGGGAGCAGTTCTTC,TRBJ2-1,TRBV13,16,TRBD2,few
CASSAPWTGRGEQYF,TGTGCCAGCAGCGCCCCCTGGACAGGACGGGGCGAGCAGTACTTC,TRBJ2-7,TRBV7-9,15,TRBD1,few
CASSTQENNSPLHF,TGTGCCAGCTCAACACAGGAGAATAATTCACCCCTCCACTTT,TRBJ1-6,TRBV18,14,.,.
CASSPWDRSDYSYGYTF,TGTGCCAGCAGTCCCTGGGACAGGTCGGATTATAGCTATGGCTACACCTTC,TRBJ1-2,TRBV2,17,TRBD1,.
CAWSSRSGGTETQYF,TGTGCCTGGAGTTCAAGGTCAGGGGGCACTGAGACCCAGTACTTC,TRBJ2-5,TRBV30,15,TRBD1,.
CASSPGRTSGRGQETQYF,TGTGCCAGCTCCCCTGGTAGGACTAGCGGGAGGGGACAAGAGACCCAGTACTTC,TRBJ2-5,TRBV7-8,18,TRBD2,.
CASSVTGTSNYGYTF,TGTGCCAGCAGCGTCACAGGAACATCTAACTATGGCTACACCTTC,TRBJ1-2,TRBV9,15,.,.
CASSETSGGAHEQFF,TGTGCCAGCAGTGAAACTAGCGGGGGGGCACATGAGCAGTTCTTC,TRBJ2-1,TRBV6-4,15,TRBD2,few
CASSFSGMGELFF,TGTGCCAGCAGCTTTAGCGGGATGGGGGAGCTGTTTTTT,TRBJ2-2,TRBV7-2,13,TRBD2,few
CATSDPLFEDEQFF,TGTGCCACCAGTGATCCATTGTTCGAGGATGAGCAGTTCTTC,TRBJ2-1,TRBV24-1,14,.,.
CASVQDRGQSDTQYF,TGTGCCAGCGTCCAGGACAGGGGGCAATCGGATACGCAGTATTTT,TRBJ2-3,TRBV5-5,15,TRBD1,many
CASRATGANVLTF,TGTGCCAGCAGGGCGACTGGGGCCAACGTCCTGACTTTC,TRBJ2-6,TRBV6-5,13,.,many
CASSSGQGTYNSPLHF,TGTGCCAGCAGCTCCGGACAGGGAACATATAATTCACCCCTCCACTTT,TRBJ1-6,TRBV5-5,16,TRBD1,few
CASSTQGGGHTEAFF,TGTGCCAGCAGCACCCAGGGGGGGGGCCACACTGAAGCTTTCTTT,TRBJ1-1,TRBV21-1,15,.,few
CASSLEGTTDGYTF,TGCGCCAGCAGCTTGGAAGGGACAACGGATGGCTACACCTTC,TRBJ1-2,TRBV5-1,14,.,few
CASTPTRGRYGYTF,TGTGCCAGCACCCCGACTCGGGGGCGCTATGGCTACACCTTC,TRBJ1-2,TRBV7-2,14,.,.
CASRINLNYGYTF,TGTGCCAGCAGAATAAATCTAAACTATGGCTACACCTTC,TRBJ1-2,TRBV6-5,13,.,few
CASSQDNPGHLNNEKLFF,TGCGCCAGCAGCCAAGATAACCCCGGACACCTCAATAATGAAAAACTGTTTTTT,TRBJ1-4,TRBV4-3,18,.,few
CASSLNSLNTEAFF,TGTGCCAGCAGTTTAAACAGTTTGAACACTGAAGCTTTCTTT,TRBJ1-1,TRBV12-3/TRBV12-4,14,.,many
CSVEDWNPLREDITYNEQFF,TGCAGCGTTGAAGATTGGAACCCCTTGCGGGAGGATATCACATACAATGAGCAGTTCTTC,TRBJ2-1,TRBV29-1,20,TRBD2,few
CASSIEAGAEQYF,TGTGCCAGTAGTATCGAGGCAGGGGCCGAGCAGTACTTC,TRBJ2-7,TRBV19,13,.,.
CASSLESGPDYGYTF,TGTGCCAGCAGCTTAGAATCGGGGCCGGACTATGGCTACACCTTC,TRBJ1-2,TRBV11-2,15,.,.
CASSLRLVGANVLTF,TGTGCCAGCAGTTTAAGGCTAGTAGGGGCCAACGTCCTGACTTTC,TRBJ2-6,TRBV27,15,.,.
CSGTMSQETQYF,TGCAGCGGGACTATGTCCCAAGAGACCCAGTACTTC,TRBJ2-5,TRBV29-1,12,.,few
CASTPDSFYNEQFF,TGTGCCAGCACTCCGGACTCCTTCTACAATGAGCAGTTCTTC,TRBJ2-1,TRBV12-3/TRBV12-4,14,.,.